Listed below are T cell receptor beta chains from one sample, sequenced in a study of blood T cell repertoires in COVID-19. Measured with immunoSEQ multiplex PCR; TCRdb has only the in-frame clones, and not every one. The table records just under 150,000 clones, approximately 84% of them present only once. The sequenced material came from peripheral blood. The receptors originated from a human donor in a cohort sampled during active COVID-19. Each CDR3 is given without its conserved first and last residue. Each record gives: V gene, CDR3 length, CDR3 protein.

>TRBV30|12
AWSGGDSYNEQF
>TRBV30|12
AWSHTGQGKGYT
>TRBV19|11
ASSIRGRTEAF
>TRBV18|10
ASSLYTDTQY
>TRBV6-5|12
ASIPGQGLDTQY
>TRBV7-3|13
ASSTIAGVPDTQY
>TRBV18|12
ASSPGTGSLEQY
>TRBV27|12
ASSLSYQNQPQH
>TRBV4-1|15
ASSQLARTGGTDTQY
>TRBV2|13
ASRTSGTYNSPLH
>TRBV7-2|9
ASSSTYEQY
>TRBV29-1|11
SVVGQGGTEAF
>TRBV30|14
AWSALTGGFGNTIY
>TRBV27|14
ASSLSPGTAAYEQY
>TRBV28|12
ASIKQGAQHEQY
>TRBV30|11
AWSVRENQPQH
>TRBV3-1/TRBV3-2|15
ASSQARGQVNTGELF
>TRBV7-2|14
ASSLKSSGAYNEQF
>TRBV10-2|14
ASSAQDRGYYNEQF
>TRBV7-3|11
ASSLQGSDTQY
>TRBV11-2|12
ASNGGRINTEAF
>TRBV5-1|11
ASSLSGNQPQH
>TRBV6-6|12
ASRPLGQDSPLH
>TRBV10-2|15
ASNPGLAGWNTGELF
>TRBV10-3|13
AISESSGDTDTQY
>TRBV5-6|11
ASSLPGGKTQY
>TRBV18|13
ASSPPAGGTTEAF
>TRBV5-8|13
ASSFQGAANEKLF
>TRBV7-3|12
ASSRTGGETEAF
>TRBV6-5|11
ASVDRLGEKLF
>TRBV11-3|11
ASSPDRGDGYT
>TRBV5-4|13
ASSLDGGGAAEQY
>TRBV7-9|14
ASSSPSQFSGNTIY